The clone carrying this T cell receptor beta chain appeared once. It was during active infection that Seattle patients were enrolled and then longitudinally followed. The length of the CDR3 is 12 residues. V lost 6 bases, J lost 3 bases, and 9 bases lay in between. Per germline, CDR1 SNHLY and CDR2 FYNNEI. Some clones are missing from TCRdb's copy, which holds only in-frame ones; the method was immunoSEQ multiplex PCR. The data show 450,000 or so clones, with 70% to 90% seen just once and 0.8% to 0.85% held by the top ten. This sample is drawn from a study of blood T cell repertoires in COVID-19. Sequenced material: peripheral blood. The sequence came from a man between 18 and 35 years old with COVID-19, enrolled during active disease. The V and J genes are TRBV2 and TRBJ2-7; D not resolved. CDR3 protein: CASRLGSYEQYF. Written as DNA, the CDR3 is TGTGCCAGCAGGTTGGGCAGCTACGAGCAGTACTTC.